The 29 T cell receptor beta chains below come from one sample, sequenced in a study of tumor-infiltrating lymphocytes in primary liver carcinoma. A primer matching the constant region was used to make TCR beta cDNA from about 500 ng of total RNA. Library construction for TCR beta comprised three nested multiplex PCR rounds performed with slightly modified ARM-PCR. TRBV1-TRBV30 forward primers and a C-beta reverse primer were used in the first two PCR rounds, which each ran for 9 to 10 cycles. Using its own MiXCR run on the multiplex PCR reads, TCRdb lists one record per CDR3 protein. The sample has tens of thousands of distinct CDR3 sequences, around 64% seen once. Extraction of RNA together with DNA used 20-30 mg of unsorted bulk tissue. The sample was liver tumor tissue from sampling region 2. This sample's subset: tumor region T2, inferior pole. The receptors were sampled from a middle-aged man with primary liver carcinoma and hepatitis B virus infection.

This clonotype was observed at least ten times. The chain links TRBV6-5 to TRBJ2-3; D ambiguous. Germline V gene data show CDR1 as MNHEY and CDR2 as SVGAGI. The CDR3 runs 14 residues. Trimming removed 7 bases from V and 3 bases from J, with 14 bases in between. The CDR3 DNA reads TGTGCCAGCAAATGGACCCCCATGACAGATACGCAGTATTTT. Amino acids: CASKWTPMTDTQYF.

A word on this clonotype: This may be a read error, as it is one base from a much larger clone. The rearrangement links TRBV11-2 to TRBJ2-1; 8 nucleotides line up with TRBD2. The CDR3 is made up of 15 amino acids. J gave up 0 bases and V 6 bases, and 4 bases lay outside the gene matches. Germline CDR1 is SGHAT and CDR2 is FQNNGV. DNA of the CDR3: TGTGCCAGCAGACAGGGACTAGGCTCCTACAATGAGCAGTTCTTC. The encoded protein is CASRQGLGSYNEQFF. The variable domain in full, with the rest retrieved from reference TRBV11-2 and TRBJ2-1, is EAGVAQSPRYKIIEKRQSVAFWCNPISGHATLYWYQQILGQGPKLLIQFQNNGVVDDSQLPKDRFSAERLKGVDSTLKIQPAKLEDSAVYLCASRQGLGSYNEQFFGPGTRLTVL.

In the case of this clonotype: Just one base apart from a much larger clone, this may be a read error. The chain combines TRBV11-1 with TRBJ2-4, with 11 bases matching TRBD2. V lost 5 bases to trimming and J lost 3 bases; unmatched junction nucleotides: 9. This CDR3 has 17 residues. Germline lookup yields CDR1 SGHAT and CDR2 FQDESV (reference sequence). The CDR3 nucleotides are TGTGCCAGCAGCCTTCCCGCGACTAGCGGGATCAAAAACATTCAGTACTTC. Its translation is CASSLPATSGIKNIQYF.

This clonotype was recorded only once. Sequence at one end of the junction differs from germline and may be a read error. The J gene is TRBJ2-7, the V gene TRBV29-1; tentative D call: TRBD1 (6 bases). This CDR3 contains 12 residues. Germline CDR1 reads SQVTM; CDR2 reads ANQGSEA. The CDR3 DNA is TGCAGCGTTCAGACAGGTACCTACGACCAGTACTTC. It yields the protein CSVQTGTYDQYF.

V is TRBV5-1 and J is TRBJ2-1; D is perhaps TRBD2 (5 bases). The V end lost 0 bases, the J end lost 5 bases, and 12 bases lay between the germline ends. CDR1 SGHRS and CDR2 YFSETQ come from the germline V gene. This CDR3 region has 15 residues. CDR3 sequence: CASSLVGEPHNEQFF. CDR3 bases: TGCGCCAGCAGCTTGGTTGGGGAGCCCCACAATGAGCAGTTCTTC. The full variable domain, its missing parts supplied by reference TRBV5-1 and TRBJ2-1, is KAGVTQTPRYLIKTRGQQVTLSCSPISGHRSVSWYQQTPGQGLQFLFEYFSETQRNKGNFPGRFSGRQFSNSRSEMNVSTLELGDSALYLCASSLVGEPHNEQFFGPGTRLTVL.

This clonotype was detected only a few times. At one end, the junction sequence differs from germline, possibly due to a read error. The rearrangement uses TRBV4-1 and TRBJ2-3; 10 nucleotides align to TRBD2. Germline V CDR1 and CDR2: MGHRA, YSYEKL. The CDR3 length is 18 residues. CDR3 in DNA: TGCGCCAGCAGCCATACCATCGCCCTAGCGGGAGTCACCGATACTCAGTATTTT. It specifies CASSHTIALAGVTDTQYF.

With regard to this clonotype: Just one base apart from a much larger clone, this may be a read error. As the CDR3 is not closed by the conserved phenylalanine or tryptophan, this likely results from a read error. J is TRBJ2-3 and V is TRBV11-2; 9 bases map to TRBD1. CDR3 length: 14 amino acids. J lost 3 bases, V lost 3 bases, and 1 base had no gene match. Germline V lookup: CDR1 SGHAT, CDR2 FQNNGV. The CDR3 nucleotides are TGTGCCAGCAGCTTCGACAGGGGGACAGATACGCAGTATTCT. As protein: CASSFDRGTDTQYS.

Comment on this clonotype: This sequence may be a read error, since a much larger clone differs from it by one base. The chain links TRBV6-6 to TRBJ1-5; D remains unclear. V shed 4 bases and J shed 5 bases, with 12 bases lying between them. The CDR3 covers 14 residues. Germline lookup yields CDR1 MNHNY and CDR2 SVGAGI (reference sequence). The CDR3 spells CASSLGSGDQPQHF. In DNA, the CDR3 is TGTGCCAGCAGTTTGGGCAGCGGTGATCAGCCCCAGCATTTT.

Remarks on this clonotype: The final CDR3 position lacks the conserved phenylalanine or tryptophan, pointing to a likely read error. The gene calls are TRBV29-1 and TRBJ2-5, with D tentatively TRBD2 (6 bases). CDR3 length: 14 amino acids. Germline loops: CDR1 SQVTM, CDR2 ANQGSEA. CDR3 nucleotides: TGCAGCGTTGAAGATCGGGCCGGGGGAGAGTCCCAGTACTCC. Translating gives CSVEDRAGGESQYS.

A word on this clonotype: A single base separates this from a much larger clone, so it may be a read error. The chain uses TRBV7-9 and TRBJ2-1, with 7 bases lining up with TRBD2. The CDR3 has 15 amino acids. Germline V gene lookup returns CDR1 SEHNR and CDR2 FQNEAQ (reference sequence). For the CDR3, the DNA is TGTGTCAGCAGCCTTCTAGCGGTGAACTACAATGAGCAGTTCTTC. Encoded protein: CVSSLLAVNYNEQFF.

As concerns this clonotype: This is likely a read error, given that the CDR3 carries no conserved phenylalanine or tryptophan at its end. The limits of the CDR3 on the DNA are not certain, so only TCRdb's listed CDR3 is given. The CDR3 loop reads CASSSPGQGFTGEPFS. The J gene is TRBJ2-2, the V gene TRBV6-2 or TRBV6-3; the table's D call, TRBD1, has no DNA check behind it. The CDR3 totals 16 residues, both ends included. The germline CDR1 and CDR2 sequences are MNHEY and SVGEGT.

Comments on this clonotype: The conserved final phenylalanine or tryptophan is absent from the CDR3, which likely points to a read error. This sequence joins TRBV11-2 and TRBJ2-7; D uncertain. Germline V gene lookup returns CDR1 SGHAT and CDR2 FQNNGV. The CDR3 has 13 amino acids. CDR3 region: CARSLEWGYEQYI. CDR3 nucleotide sequence: TGTGCCAGGAGCTTAGAGTGGGGCTACGAGCAGTACATC.

As regards this clonotype: A junction boundary mismatches the germline segment, possibly from a read error. The chain is built from TRBV11-2 and TRBJ2-1, with D uncertain. Germline CDR1 reads SGHAT; CDR2 reads FQNNGV. The CDR3 length is 14 residues. CDR3 protein: CASSLYRLVSEQIF. In DNA form, the CDR3 reads TGTGCCAGCAGCTTATACCGGCTAGTTAGTGAACAAATCTTC.

This clonotype was picked up many times. This rearrangement joins TRBV10-3 to TRBJ2-7; 10 bases are shared with TRBD2. The germline V gene has CDR1 ENHRY and CDR2 SYGVKD. The trim removed 4 bases at V and 2 bases at J, leaving 5 bases unmatched. The CDR3 is 15 amino acids. The CDR3 DNA reads TGTGCCATCAGTGGGGTAGCGGGGGGACCCTACGAGCAGTACTTC. It yields the protein CAISGVAGGPYEQYF.

Remarks on this clonotype: One end of the junction is discordant with germline, which a read error may explain. This rearrangement joins TRBV29-1 to TRBJ1-2, with D possibly TRBD1 on 5 matching bases. The CDR3 spans 12 residues. CDR1 is SQVTM and CDR2 is ANQGSEA in the germline V gene. The CDR3 sequence: CSIGAGNYGYTF. The CDR3 coding sequence is TGCAGCATTGGGGCAGGGAACTATGGATACACCTTC. Full variable domain (rest looked up from reference TRBV29-1 and TRBJ1-2): SAVISQKPSRDICQRGTSLTIQCQVDSQVTMMFWYRQQPGQSLTLIATANQGSEATYESGFVIDKFPISRPNLTFSTLTVSNMSPEDSSIYLCSIGAGNYGYTFGSGTRLTVV.

Details on this clonotype: One base away lies a much larger clone, so this may be a sequencing read error. The chain employs TRBV18 and TRBJ1-1; D may be TRBD1 (6 bases). The CDR3 consists of 16 residues. In germline, CDR1 is KGHSH, CDR2 LQKENI. Trimming took 0 bases from V and 5 from J, leaving 16 bases between them. The CDR3 DNA is TGTGCCAGCTCACCACCATCCAGGGGATCGAAAACTGAAGCTTTCTTT. Translated, it gives CASSPPSRGSKTEAFF.

As concerns this clonotype: Relative to the germline gene, one junction end is altered; a read error may explain this. V is TRBV6-5 and J is TRBJ1-2; the D is unclear. Germline-derived CDR1 and CDR2 are MNHEY and SVGAGI. The CDR3 totals 16 residues. DNA of the CDR3: TGTACCAGCAGTTCCGGGGTCGTGGTCGTTAGCTATGGCTACACTTTC. Translating gives CTSSSGVVVVSYGYTF.

In its sample, this clonotype was seen a few times. The rearrangement joins TRBV5-1 to TRBJ2-3; 9 bases map to TRBD1. The junction had 16 bases not matched to a gene; V was cut back by 5 bases and J by 0 bases. There are 19 residues in the CDR3. CDR1 SGHRS and CDR2 YFSETQ come from the germline V gene. In DNA form, the CDR3 reads TGCGCCAGCAGAAGCCCCAGCGCGGACAGGGGCCAAAGCACAGATACGCAGTATTTT. Translated, it gives CASRSPSADRGQSTDTQYF.

This clonotype occurred a few times. The junction and the germline gene differ at one end; a read error may be behind it. The genes are TRBV11-1 and TRBJ2-7; TRBD1 or TRBD2 may be the D gene (6 bases each). This CDR3 region has 13 residues. Per the germline V gene, CDR1 is SGHAT and CDR2 is FQDESV (reference sequence). The DNA of the CDR3 is TGCGCCAGGAGGGGGAAGCGATCCTACGAGCAGTACTTC. Amino acids: CARRGKRSYEQYF.

V and J are TRBV4-2 and TRBJ2-3, with TRBD2 matching 7 bases. The junction had 21 bases not matched to a gene; V was cut back by 9 bases and J by 3 bases. Germline V gene lookup returns CDR1 LGHNA and CDR2 YNFKEQ. The CDR3 is 18 amino acids. CDR3 in amino acids: CASNQVALLAAATDTQYF. The CDR3 coding sequence is TGTGCCAGTAACCAAGTGGCGCTTCTAGCGGCAGCGACAGATACGCAGTATTTT.

The chain combines TRBV29-1 with TRBJ2-7; D is possibly TRBD1 (5 bases). The CDR3 has 13 amino acids. Trimming removed 7 bases from V and 5 bases from J, with 18 bases in between. The germline CDR1 and CDR2 sequences are SQVTM and ANQGSEA. Here the CDR3 DNA reads TGCAGCGCTCGGCAGGGATTCACCGACGAGCAGTACTTC. Translated, it gives CSARQGFTDEQYF.

There are a few counts of this clonotype. The V call is TRBV11-2, the J call TRBJ2-5; D perhaps matches TRBD1 (5 bases). Germline CDR1 and CDR2: SGHAT and FQNNGV. Trimming took off 2 bases at V and 5 bases at J, with 18 bases between the two ends. CDR3 length: 16 amino acids. DNA of the CDR3: TGTGCCAGCAGCTTAACAGCAAGGGGCTCAAGGGAGACCCAGTACTTC. Translated, it gives CASSLTARGSRETQYF.

The rearrangement links TRBV12-3 or TRBV12-4 to TRBJ2-1, with TRBD2 matching 8 bases. The V and J ends lost 5 bases and 16 bases, in that order; junction bases with no gene match: 7. This CDR3 is 11 amino acids long. CDR3 amino acids: CASSHGTSNFF. Here the CDR3 DNA reads TGTGCCAGCAGTCACGGGACTAGTAATTTCTTC.

This clonotype has just one count. Likely a read error: the CDR3 ends without its conserved phenylalanine or tryptophan. The chain recombines TRBV11-3 with TRBJ2-1; TRBD1 is a possible D gene (5 bases). With 1 base removed from V and 3 bases from J, the gap between germline ends came to 13 bases. CDR1 SGHNT and CDR2 YENEEA come from the germline V gene. The CDR3 runs to 16 residues. The CDR3 DNA is TGTGCCAGCAGCTTAGCTACTGGGGCAGACTACAATGAGCAGTTCTTG. Its protein is CASSLATGADYNEQFL.

Concerning this clonotype itself: The germline gene is not matched at one end of the junction; a read error may be the cause. The chain has TRBV6-6 and TRBJ2-7; TRBD1 matches 8 bases. Germline assignment: CDR1 MNHNY and CDR2 SVGAGI (reference sequence). This CDR3 has 13 amino acids. CDR3: CASSYSDRVEHYF. CDR3 sequence (DNA): TGTGCTAGCAGTTATTCGGACAGGGTCGAGCATTACTTC.

The V gene is TRBV6-2 or TRBV6-3, the J gene TRBJ2-1; D is ambiguous. The V gene's germline CDR1 is MNHEY and CDR2 SVGEGT. The CDR3 loop spans 15 amino acids. The ends were cut back, 4 bases at V and 8 bases at J, with 18 bases in the middle. DNA of the CDR3: TGTGCCAGCAGTTCCCGCGCCGAAGTATTCGATGAGCAGTTCTTC. Translating it yields CASSSRAEVFDEQFF.

The sample holds one count of this clonotype. This may arise from a read error, as a much more abundant clone is one base away. The CDR3 sequence is CATSGNWDSQQHF. Written as DNA, the CDR3 is TGTGCCACCAGCGGAAACTGGGACAGCCAACAACACTTT. The genes are TRBV15 and TRBJ1-6; 7 bases agree with TRBD1. The CDR3 consists of 13 residues. Trimming removed 5 bases from V and 19 bases from J; junction bases left unmatched: 14. CDR1 is LNHNV and CDR2 is YYDKDF in the germline V gene (reference sequence).

Comments on this clonotype: One end of the junction fails to match germline, which may point to a read error. V and J are TRBV4-3 and TRBJ2-3; D may be TRBD1 or TRBD2 (6 bases each). Germline V gives CDR1 LGHNA, CDR2 YSLEER. The CDR3 length is 13 residues. The CDR3 DNA sequence: TGCGTCATCAGCCAAGAGGAGGGGGGTACGCTGTATTTT. It translates to CVISQEEGGTLYF.

Notes on this clonotype: The junction does not match germline at one end; this may be a read error. V is TRBV7-9 and J is TRBJ2-1; the D gene could be TRBD1 or TRBD2 (7 bases each). Germline CDR1 SEHNR, CDR2 FQNEAQ (reference sequence). The CDR3 is 16 residues long. The CDR3 loop reads CASSSQGGSSYSEQFF. CDR3 DNA sequence: TGTGCCAGCAGCTCCCAGGGGGGGAGCTCCTACAGTGAGCAGTTCTTC.